This record looks at one T cell receptor (beta chain) sequence and its context. The target antigen is unknown. Other DNA sequences in the sample encode the same CDR3. The sample belongs to a study of persistence of HIV-infected CD4 T cells. Study-wide findings and caveats: Bulk TCR data could not be restricted to HIV-1-infected CMV-responding cells. Compared with CD3/CD28-stimulated cells, CMV- and Gag-responding cells showed lower TCRbeta richness.

Sequencing used immunoSEQ version 4 in survey mode. Each sample used up to about 1 ug genomic DNA diluted to 10 ng/uL. Produced via immunoSEQ multiplex PCR; TCRdb's table is partial and in-frame only. The sample yields under 35,000 clones, roughly 70% seen once. The stimulus was an HIV-1 Gag 15-mer peptide pool, 0.95 to 1 ug/peptide/mL. Responding CD4+ T cells were sorted by upregulation of both CD40 ligand and CD69. CD4+ T cell counts exceeded 400 cells/uL; CMV serology was positive. This CDR3 spans 14 amino acids. V was clipped by 4 bases and J by 6 bases; unmatched bases: 7. Germline V lookup: CDR1 KGHSH, CDR2 LQKENI.

The sequence came from an adult man with HIV who was CMV-seropositive. The material sequenced was CD4+ T cells sorted from PBMCs after roughly 18-hour stimulation, taken from a patient who received antiretroviral therapy. The chain joins TRBV18 to TRBJ2-7; 9 bases align to TRBD1. CDR3 DNA sequence: TGTGCCAGCTCACTATCGGGACAGGGCCGCGAGCAGTACTTC. Translating gives CASSLSGQGREQYF. The full variable domain, with the rest looked up from reference TRBV18 and TRBJ2-7, is NAGVMQNPRHLVRRRGQEARLRCSPMKGHSHVYWYRQLPEEGLKFMVYLQKENIIDESGMPKERFSAEFPKEGPSILRIQQVVRGDSAAYFCASSLSGQGREQYFGPGTRLTVT.